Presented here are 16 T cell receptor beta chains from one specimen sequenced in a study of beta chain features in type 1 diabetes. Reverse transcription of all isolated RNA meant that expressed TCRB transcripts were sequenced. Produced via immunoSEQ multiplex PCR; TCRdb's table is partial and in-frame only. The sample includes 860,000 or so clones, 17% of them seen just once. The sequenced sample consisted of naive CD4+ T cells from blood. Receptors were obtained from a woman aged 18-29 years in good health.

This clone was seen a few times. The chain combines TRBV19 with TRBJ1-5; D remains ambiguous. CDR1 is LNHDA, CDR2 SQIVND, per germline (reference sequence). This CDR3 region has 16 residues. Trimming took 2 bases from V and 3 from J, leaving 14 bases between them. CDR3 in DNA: TGTGCCAGTAGTATATTTGTGGGATCTGCCAATCAGCCCCAGCATTTT. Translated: CASSIFVGSANQPQHF.

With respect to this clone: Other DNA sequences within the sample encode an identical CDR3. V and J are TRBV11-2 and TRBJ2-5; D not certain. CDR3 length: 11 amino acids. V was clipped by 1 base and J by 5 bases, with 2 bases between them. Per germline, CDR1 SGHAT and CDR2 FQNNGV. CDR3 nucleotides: TGTGCCAGCAGCTTAGTCGAGACCCAGTACTTC. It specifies CASSLVETQYF.

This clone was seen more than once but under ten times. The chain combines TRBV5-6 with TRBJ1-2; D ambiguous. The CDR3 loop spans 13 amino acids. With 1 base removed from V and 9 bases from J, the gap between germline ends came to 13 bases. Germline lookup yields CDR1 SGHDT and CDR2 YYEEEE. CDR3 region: CASSLSPRRSYTF. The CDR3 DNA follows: TGTGCCAGCAGCTTGAGCCCCCGGCGAAGCTACACCTTC.

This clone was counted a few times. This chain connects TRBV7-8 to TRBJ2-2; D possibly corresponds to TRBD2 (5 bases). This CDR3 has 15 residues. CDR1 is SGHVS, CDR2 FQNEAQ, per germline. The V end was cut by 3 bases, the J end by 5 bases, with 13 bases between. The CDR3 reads CASSLLLLVTGELFF. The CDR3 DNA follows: TGTGCCAGCAGCTTGCTTCTACTAGTAACCGGGGAGCTGTTTTTT.

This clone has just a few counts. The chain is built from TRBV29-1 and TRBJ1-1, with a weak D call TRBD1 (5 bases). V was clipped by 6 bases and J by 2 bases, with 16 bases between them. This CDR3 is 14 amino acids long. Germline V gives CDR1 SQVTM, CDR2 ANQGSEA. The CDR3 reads CSVYRRTKNTEAFF. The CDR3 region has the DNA TGCAGCGTCTACAGGAGGACAAAAAACACTGAAGCTTTCTTT.

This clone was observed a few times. CDR3 in amino acids: CASSKPSQTGRAEAFF. Here the CDR3 DNA reads TGTGCCAGCAGCAAACCCTCCCAGACAGGGAGGGCTGAAGCTTTCTTT. The chain carries TRBV11-1 and TRBJ1-1; 7 nucleotides line up with TRBD1. Germline assignment: CDR1 SGHAT and CDR2 FQDESV (reference sequence). The length of the CDR3 is 16 residues. J lost 6 bases, V lost 5 bases, and 15 bases had no gene match.

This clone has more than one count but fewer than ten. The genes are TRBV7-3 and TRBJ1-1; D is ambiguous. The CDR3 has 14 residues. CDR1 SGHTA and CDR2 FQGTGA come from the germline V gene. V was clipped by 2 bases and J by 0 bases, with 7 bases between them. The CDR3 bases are TGTGCCAGCAGCTTATCCGGCATGAACACTGAAGCTTTCTTT. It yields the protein CASSLSGMNTEAFF. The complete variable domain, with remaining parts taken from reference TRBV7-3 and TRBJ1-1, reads GAGVSQTPSNKVTEKGKYVELRCDPISGHTALYWYRQSLGQGPEFLIYFQGTGAADDSGLPNDRFFAVRPEGSVSTLKIQRTERGDSAVYLCASSLSGMNTEAFFGQGTRLTVV.

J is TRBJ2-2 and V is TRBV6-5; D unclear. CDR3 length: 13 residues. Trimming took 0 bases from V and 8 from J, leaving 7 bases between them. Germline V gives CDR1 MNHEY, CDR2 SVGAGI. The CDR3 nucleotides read TGTGCCAGCAGTTACTCATTCGGGGGGGAGCTGTTTTTT. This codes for CASSYSFGGELFF.

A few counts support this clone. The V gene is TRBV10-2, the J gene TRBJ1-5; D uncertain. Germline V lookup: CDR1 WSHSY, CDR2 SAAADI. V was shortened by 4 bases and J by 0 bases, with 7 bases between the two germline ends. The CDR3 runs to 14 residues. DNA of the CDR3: TGCGCCAGCAGTGCTACTCATAGCAATCAGCCCCAGCATTTT. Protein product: CASSATHSNQPQHF.

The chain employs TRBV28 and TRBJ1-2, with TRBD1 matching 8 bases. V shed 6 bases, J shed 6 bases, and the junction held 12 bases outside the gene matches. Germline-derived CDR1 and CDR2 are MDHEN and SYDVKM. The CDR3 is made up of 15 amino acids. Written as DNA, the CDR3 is TGTGCCAGCAGCACCGGGACAGGTACTTCGAATGGCTACACCTTC. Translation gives CASSTGTGTSNGYTF.

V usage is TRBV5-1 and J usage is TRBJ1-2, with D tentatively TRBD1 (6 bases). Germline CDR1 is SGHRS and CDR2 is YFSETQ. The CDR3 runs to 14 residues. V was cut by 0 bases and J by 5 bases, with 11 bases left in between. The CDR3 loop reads CASSLATGDYGYTF. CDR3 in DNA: TGCGCCAGCAGCTTGGCGACAGGAGATTATGGCTACACCTTC.

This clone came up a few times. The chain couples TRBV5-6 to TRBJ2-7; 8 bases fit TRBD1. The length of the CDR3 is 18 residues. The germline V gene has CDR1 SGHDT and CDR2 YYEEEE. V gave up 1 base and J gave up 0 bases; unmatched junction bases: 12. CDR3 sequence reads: CASSLRRERQGPSYEQYF. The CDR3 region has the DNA TGTGCCAGCAGCTTGAGAAGGGAAAGACAGGGGCCCTCCTACGAGCAGTACTTC.

For the CDR3, the DNA is TGTGCCAGCAGGGGGAGAGGAAGCTCTGGAAACACCATATATTTT. Translating gives CASRGRGSSGNTIYF. This chain links TRBV27 with TRBJ1-3; D is unclear. Germline V CDR1 and CDR2: MNHEY, SMNVEV (reference sequence). Trimming pared 6 bases from V and 0 bases from J, leaving 12 bases between. The CDR3 extends over 15 amino acids.

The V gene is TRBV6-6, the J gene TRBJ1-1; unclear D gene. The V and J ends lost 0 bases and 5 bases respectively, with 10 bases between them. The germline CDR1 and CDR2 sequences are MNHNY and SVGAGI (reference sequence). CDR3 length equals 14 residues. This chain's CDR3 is CASSYSNGRTEAFF. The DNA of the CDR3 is TGTGCCAGCAGTTACTCGAACGGGAGGACTGAAGCTTTCTTT.

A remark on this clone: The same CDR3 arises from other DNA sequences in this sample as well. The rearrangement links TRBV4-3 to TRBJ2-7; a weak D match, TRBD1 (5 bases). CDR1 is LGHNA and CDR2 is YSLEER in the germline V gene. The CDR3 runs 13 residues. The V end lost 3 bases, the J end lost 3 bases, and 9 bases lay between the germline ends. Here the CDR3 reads CASSQQGSYEQYF. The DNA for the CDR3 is TGCGCCAGCAGCCAGCAGGGTAGCTACGAGCAGTACTTC.

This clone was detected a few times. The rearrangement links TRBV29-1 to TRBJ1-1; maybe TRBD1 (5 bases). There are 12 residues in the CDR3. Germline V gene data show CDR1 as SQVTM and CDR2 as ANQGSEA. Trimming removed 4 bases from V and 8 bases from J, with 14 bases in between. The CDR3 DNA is TGCAGCGTTGCTGGGGGGGTGTTAGAAGCTTTCTTT. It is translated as CSVAGGVLEAFF. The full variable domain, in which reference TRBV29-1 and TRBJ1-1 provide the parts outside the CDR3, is SAVISQKPSRDICQRGTSLTIQCQVDSQVTMMFWYRQQPGQSLTLIATANQGSEATYESGFVIDKFPISRPNLTFSTLTVSNMSPEDSSIYLCSVAGGVLEAFFGQGTRLTVV.